The source of this T cell receptor (beta chain) is a study of blood T cell repertoires in COVID-19. Study background: Sources were T cells, B-cell-depleted T cells, or PBMCs; the material itself was cDNA or gDNA.

V dropped 3 bases and J dropped 0 bases, with 6 bases sitting between them. CDR1 and CDR2 (germline): SNHLY, FYNNEI. The CDR3 is 14 amino acids. In the source study's methods: The assay estimated nucleated cells by amplifying reference gene primers. Generated by immunoSEQ multiplex PCR, the TCRdb table keeps only in-frame clones and is missing some. From that table come the V and J calls and clone size; the DNA was used to work out D and trimming. The sample carries tens of thousands of clones, roughly nine tenths recorded once. Specimen: peripheral blood. The sequence derives from a human donor with active COVID-19. The donor label of this sample is uncertain. The gene calls are TRBV2 and TRBJ1-5, with D unresolved. This chain's CDR3 is CASSDGNSNQPQHF. The CDR3 DNA reads as TGTGCCAGCAGTGACGGGAATAGCAATCAGCCCCAGCATTTT.